Below, 27 T cell receptor beta chains from the same sample are listed, as sequenced in a study of PD-1 blockade in mismatch repair-deficient tumors. This table comes from immunoSEQ multiplex PCR, and its TCRdb copy is limited to in-frame clones, with some not included. The sample consists of some 85,000 clones, approximately 81% of them appearing once. The material sequenced was peripheral blood, taken 44 weeks after starting pembrolizumab. The receptors shown here come from an adult with mismatch repair-deficient cancer.

The chain has TRBV7-9 and TRBJ2-2; TRBD1 aligns across 8 bases. Germline CDR1 and CDR2: SEHNR and FQNEAQ (reference sequence). Trimming removed 5 bases from V and 7 bases from J; junction bases left unmatched: 6. The CDR3 totals 14 residues. CDR3 nucleotide sequence: TGTGCCAGCAGCACGGACAGGGTGGGCGGGGAGCTGTTTTTT. This gives the protein CASSTDRVGGELFF.

The chain recombines TRBV5-4 with TRBJ1-5, with a tentative D call TRBD1 (5 bases). Germline CDR1 SGHNT, CDR2 YYREEE (reference sequence). V was shortened by 0 bases and J by 3 bases, with 10 bases between the two germline ends. The CDR3 loop spans 15 amino acids. DNA of the CDR3: TGTGCCAGCAGCTTGGGGGGGTTTCCCAATCAGCCCCAGCATTTT. Protein sequence: CASSLGGFPNQPQHF.

J is TRBJ2-2 and V is TRBV7-3, with 9 positions matching TRBD2. Losses at the gene ends were 5 bases for V and 0 bases for J; bases not matched to a gene: 13. Germline V lookup: CDR1 SGHTA, CDR2 FQGTGA. The CDR3 consists of 19 residues. The DNA of the CDR3 is TGTGCCAGCAGCCCCTTAGCGGGAGCGCCGCCTCCGAACACCGGGGAGCTGTTTTTT. It encodes CASSPLAGAPPPNTGELFF.

This clone was seen a few times. The V gene is TRBV7-9, the J gene TRBJ1-3; 7 nucleotides align to TRBD1. The CDR3 contains 13 residues. Germline-derived CDR1 and CDR2 are SEHNR and FQNEAQ (reference sequence). V was pared by 6 bases and J by 4 bases, with 3 bases of the junction left unmatched. The chain's CDR3 is CASRQGEGNTIYF. The CDR3 nucleotides read TGTGCCAGCAGGCAGGGGGAAGGAAACACCATATATTTT.

The chain joins TRBV4-1 to TRBJ2-3; tentatively, D is TRBD2 (6 bases). Between the trimmed V and J ends, which lost 0 bases and 1 base, there was a span of 14 bases. The CDR3 sequence is 17 residues long. Germline lookup yields CDR1 MGHRA and CDR2 YSYEKL. CDR3 in DNA: TGCGCCAGCAGCCAAGATTTCCGGGAGCCGGGCACAGATACGCAGTATTTT. As protein: CASSQDFREPGTDTQYF.

The genes are TRBV2 and TRBJ2-2; a possible D gene is TRBD1 (6 bases). CDR3 length: 14 amino acids. Trimming took 4 bases from V and 6 from J, leaving 12 bases between them. Per the germline V gene, CDR1 is SNHLY and CDR2 is FYNNEI. CDR3 loop: CASSARGPPGELFF. CDR3 nucleotide sequence: TGTGCCAGCAGTGCCAGGGGTCCCCCCGGGGAGCTGTTTTTT. Combining the CDR3 with reference TRBV2 and TRBJ2-2 gives the whole variable domain EPEVTQTPSHQVTQMGQEVILRCVPISNHLYFYWYRQILGQKVEFLVSFYNNEISEKSEIFDDQFSVERPDGSNFTLKIRSTKLEDSAMYFCASSARGPPGELFFGEGSRLTVL.

This clone was seen just once. The chain employs TRBV7-2 and TRBJ2-1; the match to TRBD2 covers 12 bases. Trimming removed 5 bases from V and 9 bases from J; junction bases left unmatched: 8. This CDR3 is 15 amino acids long. CDR1 SGHTA and CDR2 FQGNSA come from the germline V gene. The CDR3 protein is CASSQTSGSFGEQFF. The DNA for the CDR3 is TGTGCCAGCAGCCAGACTAGCGGGAGTTTTGGTGAGCAGTTCTTC. Drawing the rest from reference TRBV7-2 and TRBJ2-1, the complete variable domain is GAGVSQSPSNKVTEKGKDVELRCDPISGHTALYWYRQSLGQGLEFLIYFQGNSAPDKSGLPSDRFSAERTGGSVSTLTIQRTQQEDSAVYLCASSQTSGSFGEQFFGPGTRLTVL.

The chain is built from TRBV7-3 and TRBJ2-3, with a weak D call TRBD2 (5 bases). The germline gives CDR1 SGHTA, CDR2 FQGTGA. V shed 2 bases and J shed 0 bases, with 9 bases lying between them. The CDR3 is 15 residues long. The CDR3 nucleotides are TGTGCCAGCAGCTTAGGACTTGCTAGCACAGATACGCAGTATTTT. Translated, it gives CASSLGLASTDTQYF. The variable domain in full, completed from reference TRBV7-3 and TRBJ2-3, reads GAGVSQTPSNKVTEKGKYVELRCDPISGHTALYWYRQSLGQGPEFLIYFQGTGAADDSGLPNDRFFAVRPEGSVSTLKIQRTERGDSAVYLCASSLGLASTDTQYFGPGTRLTVL.

The chain recombines TRBV5-1 with TRBJ1-5, with D hard to call. Germline-derived CDR1 and CDR2 are SGHRS and YFSETQ. The CDR3 has 15 amino acids. The V end was cut by 4 bases, the J end by 2 bases, with 13 bases between. This chain's CDR3 is CASSPDGRGNQPQHF. The DNA for the CDR3 is TGCGCCAGCAGCCCGGACGGAAGAGGCAATCAGCCCCAGCATTTT.

The gene calls are TRBV7-2 and TRBJ2-3; TRBD2 agrees at 14 bases. The germline V gene has CDR1 SGHTA and CDR2 FQGNSA. This CDR3 is 16 amino acids long. Unmatched junction bases numbered 8, after V lost 5 bases and J lost 7 bases. The CDR3 is CASSGRTSGRSYTQYF. Written as DNA, the CDR3 is TGTGCCAGCAGCGGCCGGACTAGCGGGAGGAGTTATACGCAGTATTTT. The entire variable domain, with the rest obtained from reference TRBV7-2 and TRBJ2-3, is as follows: GAGVSQSPSNKVTEKGKDVELRCDPISGHTALYWYRQSLGQGLEFLIYFQGNSAPDKSGLPSDRFSAERTGGSVSTLTIQRTQQEDSAVYLCASSGRTSGRSYTQYFGPGTRLTVL.

This chain joins TRBV19 and TRBJ2-1, with no clear D. The CDR3 covers 16 residues. Trimming cost V 0 bases and J 0 bases, with 9 bases left between them. CDR1 LNHDA and CDR2 SQIVND come from the germline V gene (reference sequence). The DNA for the CDR3 is TGTGCCAGTAGTATAGATAAAGGGTTCTCCTACAATGAGCAGTTCTTC. Protein product: CASSIDKGFSYNEQFF. The full variable domain, rest sourced from reference TRBV19 and TRBJ2-1, is DGGITQSPKYLFRKEGQNVTLSCEQNLNHDAMYWYRQDPGQGLRLIYYSQIVNDFQKGDIAEGYSVSREKKESFPLTVTSAQKNPTAFYLCASSIDKGFSYNEQFFGPGTRLTVL.

The CDR3 DNA sequence: TGTGCCAGCAGTGAAGGAGGGGAAAATCAGCCCCAGCATTTT. Residues: CASSEGGENQPQHF. The V call is TRBV6-1, the J call TRBJ1-5; weak D call: TRBD1 (5 bases). Germline CDR1 is MNHNS and CDR2 is SASEGT. The CDR3 contains 14 residues. V lost 1 base and J 4 bases, leaving 8 bases between the germline ends.

The rearrangement joins TRBV14 to TRBJ2-1; 8 nucleotides line up with TRBD2. There are 15 residues in the CDR3. The V gene's germline CDR1 is SGHDN and CDR2 FVKESK. V lost 1 base, J lost 6 bases, and 5 bases stayed unmatched. CDR3 sequence: CASSQGRLAGNEQFF. The CDR3 DNA reads as TGTGCCAGCAGCCAAGGTCGTCTAGCGGGCAATGAGCAGTTCTTC.

The rearrangement uses TRBV9 and TRBJ2-7; TRBD1 matches at 9 bases. The CDR3 totals 13 residues. The ends lost 5 bases at V and 3 bases at J; junction bases unmatched: 3. Germline CDR1 and CDR2: SGDLS and YYNGEE. CDR3 residues: CASSGDRDYEQYF. The CDR3 DNA reads as TGTGCCAGCAGTGGGGACAGGGACTACGAGCAGTACTTC.

A few counts support this clone. The CDR3 is CASGTTSGYNEQFF. The CDR3 DNA reads TGTGCCAGCGGTACGACTAGCGGTTACAATGAGCAGTTCTTC. This chain links TRBV28 with TRBJ2-1; 9 bases align to TRBD2. V lost 8 bases to trimming and J lost 4 bases; unmatched junction nucleotides: 6. Germline-derived CDR1 and CDR2 are MDHEN and SYDVKM. This CDR3 is built from 14 residues.

The rearrangement joins TRBV27 to TRBJ2-1, with 8 bases aligning to TRBD2. The CDR3 consists of 16 residues. Germline loops: CDR1 MNHEY, CDR2 SMNVEV (reference sequence). V gave up 6 bases and J gave up 7 bases; unmatched junction bases: 14. The CDR3 DNA reads as TGTGCCAGCAGCCGGGCTGCTAGCGGGTATGGTAATGAGCAGTTCTTC. The encoded protein is CASSRAASGYGNEQFF.

This clone was counted only a few times. The rearrangement uses TRBV14 and TRBJ1-3, with no clear D. The V end was cut by 0 bases, the J end by 0 bases, with 12 bases between. Per the germline V gene, CDR1 is SGHDN and CDR2 is FVKESK. CDR3 length: 17 residues. CDR3 in DNA: TGTGCCAGCAGCCAAGATCCGGGGTCTAGCTCTGGAAACACCATATATTTT. Amino acid sequence: CASSQDPGSSSGNTIYF.

The chain is built from TRBV9 and TRBJ2-1; 15 positions agree with TRBD2. V was pared by 4 bases and J by 6 bases, with 8 bases of the junction left unmatched. From germline, CDR1 is SGDLS and CDR2 YYNGEE. This CDR3 is 17 amino acids long. The CDR3 spells CASSPSSGLAGGNEQFF. The CDR3 DNA reads TGTGCCAGCAGCCCCAGTTCGGGACTAGCGGGAGGCAATGAGCAGTTCTTC.

The rearrangement links TRBV7-2 to TRBJ2-1; 9 bases fit TRBD1. The V gene's germline CDR1 is SGHTA and CDR2 FQGNSA. The CDR3 is made up of 15 amino acids. V was clipped by 6 bases and J by 2 bases; unmatched bases: 5. CDR3 protein: CASRVGTGTYNEQFF. The CDR3 coding sequence is TGTGCCAGCAGGGTGGGGACAGGGACCTACAATGAGCAGTTCTTC. The whole variable domain, filled in from reference TRBV7-2 and TRBJ2-1, reads GAGVSQSPSNKVTEKGKDVELRCDPISGHTALYWYRQSLGQGLEFLIYFQGNSAPDKSGLPSDRFSAERTGGSVSTLTIQRTQQEDSAVYLCASRVGTGTYNEQFFGPGTRLTVL.

This clone was detected only a few times. The V call is TRBV5-1, the J call TRBJ1-1; D remains ambiguous. The germline V and J ends were trimmed by 0 bases and 4 bases, with 13 bases remaining between them. Germline V gene lookup returns CDR1 SGHRS and CDR2 YFSETQ. The CDR3 sequence is 15 residues long. The CDR3 spells CASSLAQGGATEAFF. CDR3 nucleotide sequence: TGCGCCAGCAGCTTGGCCCAAGGCGGAGCCACTGAAGCTTTCTTT.

The chain carries TRBV13 and TRBJ1-5; TRBD1 matches 7 bases. The CDR3 length is 18 residues. CDR1 is PRHDT, CDR2 FYEKMQ, per germline (reference sequence). With V trimmed by 3 bases and J by 4 bases, 15 bases remained unmatched. CDR3 nucleotide sequence: TGTGCCAGCAGCTTTACAGGGGAGAGAGGGAGAGGGAATCAGCCCCAGCATTTT. It is translated as CASSFTGERGRGNQPQHF.

This clone was detected once. This rearrangement joins TRBV28 to TRBJ2-7; D possibly corresponds to TRBD2 (6 bases). The CDR3 runs 14 residues. V was shortened by 5 bases and J by 2 bases, with 13 bases between the two germline ends. Germline values: CDR1 MDHEN, CDR2 SYDVKM. This chain's CDR3 is CASSHRDLAYEQYF. The CDR3 region has the DNA TGTGCCAGCAGTCACCGGGACTTGGCCTACGAGCAGTACTTC.

V and J are TRBV11-1 and TRBJ2-7; D gene uncertain. Germline assignment: CDR1 SGHAT and CDR2 FQDESV (reference sequence). V dropped 5 bases and J dropped 2 bases, with 13 bases sitting between them. This CDR3 region has 14 residues. CDR3 sequence (DNA): TGTGCCAGCAGCAAGACTCCTATCCCCTACGAGCAGTACTTC. Residues: CASSKTPIPYEQYF.

The chain uses TRBV19 and TRBJ2-1; 9 nucleotides agree with TRBD2. This CDR3 spans 14 amino acids. Germline V CDR1 and CDR2: LNHDA, SQIVND (reference sequence). The V and J ends lost 2 bases and 7 bases, in that order; junction bases with no gene match: 3. In DNA form, the CDR3 reads TGTGCCAGTAGTATATCTACTAGCGGGAATGAGCAGTTCTTC. Its translation is CASSISTSGNEQFF.

This chain links TRBV5-8 with TRBJ2-1; TRBD2 is a possible D gene (6 bases). V lost 0 bases to trimming and J lost 9 bases, with 13 bases between them. The V gene's germline CDR1 is SGHTS and CDR2 YDEGEE. This CDR3 contains 14 residues. In nucleotides, the CDR3 is TGTGCCAGCAGCTTGGGTGGAGGGTCAAGTGAGCAGTTCTTC. This sequence encodes CASSLGGGSSEQFF.

The chain joins TRBV11-3 to TRBJ1-2, with TRBD1 matching 10 bases. Per germline, CDR1 SGHNT and CDR2 YENEEA. CDR3 size: 15 residues. V shed 5 bases and J 5 bases; nucleotides not matched to a gene: 8. The CDR3 spells CASSPLGQGIYGYTF. The CDR3 DNA reads TGTGCCAGCAGCCCGCTGGGACAGGGGATTTATGGCTACACCTTC.

The genes are TRBV30 and TRBJ2-7, with TRBD2 matching over 11 bases. The V and J ends lost 1 base and 7 bases, in that order; junction bases with no gene match: 18. This CDR3 spans 18 amino acids. Germline-derived CDR1 and CDR2 are GTSNPN and SVGIG (reference sequence). The CDR3 sequence: CAWSGTGTSGVGPWEQYF. As DNA, the CDR3 is TGTGCCTGGAGTGGAACCGGGACTAGCGGAGTGGGCCCCTGGGAGCAGTACTTC.